This note documents a single TCR beta chain sequence. This specimen belongs to a study of blood T cell repertoires in COVID-19. Study details: Collection of acute and convalescent COVID-19 samples took place in the United States, Italy and Spain. The cDNA or gDNA used as material had been derived from T cells, B-cell-depleted T cells, or PBMCs.

This CDR3 spans 14 amino acids. The junction had 8 bases not matched to a gene; V was cut back by 5 bases and J by 8 bases. The germline V gene encodes CDR1 WSHSY and CDR2 SAAADI. Original data processing: Amplifying reference gene primers gave estimates of nucleated cell counts. The protocol was immunoSEQ multiplex PCR, while the TCRdb copy is restricted to in-frame clones and leaves out a portion. D and trimming were read from the DNA, whereas the V and J calls and clone size are those reported in that table. Of 250,000 to 300,000 clones in the sample, 86% were seen once. This clonotype was obtained from a woman in her thirties with COVID-19, enrolled during active disease. Sequencing was performed on peripheral blood. The chain has TRBV10-2 and TRBJ1-2; TRBD1 matches at 10 bases. CDR3 DNA: TGCGCCAGCAGTCGGGACAGGGGAAGTGGGGGCTACACCTTC. As protein: CASSRDRGSGGYTF.